The T cell receptor beta chain under discussion was sequenced for a study of shared clonotypes between healthy human individuals. Measured with immunoSEQ multiplex PCR; TCRdb has only the in-frame clones, and not every one. Among some 2 million clones listed, approximately 95% were seen once. There are 13 residues in the CDR3. The germline gives CDR1 SGHVS, CDR2 FQNEAQ. V was pared by 5 bases and J by 5 bases, with 5 bases of the junction left unmatched. Terminally differentiated effector memory CD45RA+ cells were left out of the naive CD8 fraction, which was CD45RO-negative and positively selected for CCR7.

Sequences were obtained from naive CD8+ T cells sorted from blood. This sequence joins TRBV7-8 and TRBJ2-7; 8 bases map to TRBD1. The source of this sequence is a man aged 18 to 35 in good health. CDR3: CASSQGQGDEQYF. DNA of the CDR3: TGTGCCAGCAGCCAAGGACAGGGCGACGAGCAGTACTTC.